This T cell receptor beta chain came from a study of shared clonotypes between healthy human individuals. Repertoires were generated with immunoSEQ multiplex PCR, while TCRdb's copy carries only in-frame clones and drops some. The sample shows about 2 million clones, about 95% of them seen only once. Naive CD8 cells lacked CD45RO, underwent positive selection for CCR7 and left out terminally differentiated effector memory CD45RA+ cells. The CDR3 runs to 16 residues. J was trimmed by 5 bases and V by 0 bases; bases with no gene match: 9. Germline assignment: CDR1 SQVTM and CDR2 ANQGSEA. The sequencing input was naive CD8+ T cells sorted from blood. The chain links TRBV29-1 to TRBJ2-5; 10 bases are shared with TRBD2. The clonotype comes from a man between 18 and 35 years old in good health. In DNA, the CDR3 is TGCAGCGTTGAAGACCGAGCGGGGGGGCCTTGGGAGACCCAGTACTTC. This codes for CSVEDRAGGPWETQYF.